The sequence of this TCR beta chain was determined in a study of human T cells and chemical hapten exposure. Study-wide context: On approximately 2 cm by approximately 2 cm of upper inner arm skin, sensitization was performed with 2% DPC. The study patch tested 0.01% DPC on the upper back and read results at 6 days.

This clonotype was recorded at least ten times. Antigen unknown. The CDR3 has 17 amino acids. Each CDR3 protein is one row after TCRdb ran MiXCR on the RACE reads. The table lists 350,000 to 400,000 distinct CDR3 sequences, approximately 5.1% of them singletons. Sample time point: pre-sensitization, week 0. Noted treatment: therapeutic diphenylcyclopropenone sensitization with weekly scalp DPC. Whole-study results and caveats: Donors, who had alopecia, may show an immune response that differs from healthy people's.

Material: whole blood, obtained in connection with sensitization to the hapten diphenylcyclopropenone (DPC). V is TRBV21-1 and J is TRBJ2-7; the DNA was not compared with TRBD1, the D call given in the table. TRBV21-1 is deemed a pseudogene. This sequence was found in a woman aged 45-60 years with alopecia areata. Some clones in this sample may be carry-over from other donors' samples. In DNA form, the CDR3 reads TGTGCCAGCAGCAAAGCGAAAGGGACAGCTTTTCCCTACGAGCAGTACTTC. It encodes CASSKAKGTAFPYEQYF.